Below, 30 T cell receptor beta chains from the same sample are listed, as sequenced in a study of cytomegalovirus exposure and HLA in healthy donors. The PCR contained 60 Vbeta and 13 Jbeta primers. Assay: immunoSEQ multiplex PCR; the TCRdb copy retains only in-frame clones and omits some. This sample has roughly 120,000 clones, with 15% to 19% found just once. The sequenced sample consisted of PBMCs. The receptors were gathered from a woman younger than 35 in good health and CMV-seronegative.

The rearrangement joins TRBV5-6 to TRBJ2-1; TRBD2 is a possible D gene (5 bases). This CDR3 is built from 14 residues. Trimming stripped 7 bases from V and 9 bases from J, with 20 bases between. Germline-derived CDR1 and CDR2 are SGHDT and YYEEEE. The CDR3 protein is CASQRSIAGTEQFF. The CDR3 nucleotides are TGTGCCAGCCAGCGATCGATCGCGGGTACTGAGCAGTTCTTC.

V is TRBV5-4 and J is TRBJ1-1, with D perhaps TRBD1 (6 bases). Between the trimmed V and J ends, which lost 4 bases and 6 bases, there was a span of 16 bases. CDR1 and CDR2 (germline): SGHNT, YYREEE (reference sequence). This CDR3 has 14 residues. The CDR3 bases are TGTGCCAGCAGCCCCCAGACAGGTCGAGCTGAAGCTTTCTTT. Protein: CASSPQTGRAEAFF.

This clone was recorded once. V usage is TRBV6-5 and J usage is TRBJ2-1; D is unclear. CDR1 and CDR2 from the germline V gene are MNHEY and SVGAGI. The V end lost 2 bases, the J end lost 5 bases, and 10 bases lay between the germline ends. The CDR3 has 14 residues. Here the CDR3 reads CASSYTGRNNEQFF. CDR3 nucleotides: TGTGCCAGCAGTTACACCGGCAGGAACAATGAGCAGTTCTTC.

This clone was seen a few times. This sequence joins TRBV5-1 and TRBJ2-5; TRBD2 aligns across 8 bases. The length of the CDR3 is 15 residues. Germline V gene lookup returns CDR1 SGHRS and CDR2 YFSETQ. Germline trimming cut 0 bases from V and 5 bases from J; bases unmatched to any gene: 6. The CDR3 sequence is CASSLDGTSLETQYF. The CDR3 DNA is TGCGCCAGCAGCTTGGACGGGACTAGTTTGGAGACCCAGTACTTC.

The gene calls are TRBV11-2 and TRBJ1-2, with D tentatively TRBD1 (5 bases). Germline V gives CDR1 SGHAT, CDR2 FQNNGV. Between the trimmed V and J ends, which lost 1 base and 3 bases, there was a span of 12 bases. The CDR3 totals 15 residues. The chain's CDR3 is CASSLASGFDYGYTF. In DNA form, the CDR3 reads TGTGCCAGCAGCTTAGCATCAGGGTTCGACTATGGCTACACCTTC.

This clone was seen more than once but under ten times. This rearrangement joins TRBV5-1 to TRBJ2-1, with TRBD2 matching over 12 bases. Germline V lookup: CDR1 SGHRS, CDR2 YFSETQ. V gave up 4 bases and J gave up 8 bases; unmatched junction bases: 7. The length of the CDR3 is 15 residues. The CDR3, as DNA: TGCGCCAGCAGCCCTACTAGCGGGAGGATCCATGAGCAGTTCTTC. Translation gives CASSPTSGRIHEQFF. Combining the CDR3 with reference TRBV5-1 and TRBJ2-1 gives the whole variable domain KAGVTQTPRYLIKTRGQQVTLSCSPISGHRSVSWYQQTPGQGLQFLFEYFSETQRNKGNFPGRFSGRQFSNSRSEMNVSTLELGDSALYLCASSPTSGRIHEQFFGPGTRLTVL.

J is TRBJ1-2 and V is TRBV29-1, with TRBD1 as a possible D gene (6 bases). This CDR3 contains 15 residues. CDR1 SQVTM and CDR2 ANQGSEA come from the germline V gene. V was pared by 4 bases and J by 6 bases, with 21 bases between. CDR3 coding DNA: TGCAGCGTTGCGGTCAGGGGCCGGTCGGGGAATGGCTACACCTTC. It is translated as CSVAVRGRSGNGYTF.

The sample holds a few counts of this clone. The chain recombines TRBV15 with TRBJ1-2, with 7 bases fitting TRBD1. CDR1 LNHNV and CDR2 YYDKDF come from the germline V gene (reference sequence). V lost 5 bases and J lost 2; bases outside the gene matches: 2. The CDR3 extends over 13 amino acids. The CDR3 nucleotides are TGTGCCACCAGCGGGGGACAGAACTATGGCTACACCTTC. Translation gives CATSGGQNYGYTF. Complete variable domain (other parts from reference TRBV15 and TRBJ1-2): DAMVIQNPRYQVTQFGKPVTLSCSQTLNHNVMYWYQQKSSQAPKLLFHYYDKDFNNEADTPDNFQSRRPNTSFCFLDIRSPGLGDTAMYLCATSGGQNYGYTFGSGTRLTVV.

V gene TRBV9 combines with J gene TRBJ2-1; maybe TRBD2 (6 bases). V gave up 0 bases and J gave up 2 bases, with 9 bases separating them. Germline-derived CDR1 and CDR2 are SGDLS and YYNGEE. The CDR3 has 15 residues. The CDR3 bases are TGTGCCAGCAGCGTAGCGGGGGATACCTACAATGAGCAGTTCTTC. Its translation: CASSVAGDTYNEQFF. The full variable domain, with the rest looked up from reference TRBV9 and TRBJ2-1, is DSGVTQTPKHLITATGQRVTLRCSPRSGDLSVYWYQQSLDQGLQFLIQYYNGEERAKGNILERFSAQQFPDLHSELNLSSLELGDSALYFCASSVAGDTYNEQFFGPGTRLTVL.

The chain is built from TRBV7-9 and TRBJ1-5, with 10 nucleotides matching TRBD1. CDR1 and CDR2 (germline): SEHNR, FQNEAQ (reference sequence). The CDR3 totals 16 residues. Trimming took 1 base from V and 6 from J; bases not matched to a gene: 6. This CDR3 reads CASSLVDRGAGQPQHF. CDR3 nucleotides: TGTGCCAGCAGCTTAGTGGACAGGGGGGCTGGTCAGCCCCAGCATTTT.

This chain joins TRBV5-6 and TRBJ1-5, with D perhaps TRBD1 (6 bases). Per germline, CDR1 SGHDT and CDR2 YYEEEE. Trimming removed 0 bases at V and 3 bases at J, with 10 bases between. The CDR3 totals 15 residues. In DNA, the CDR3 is TGTGCCAGCAGCTTGGGGACAGCGATCAATCAGCCCCAGCATTTT. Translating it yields CASSLGTAINQPQHF.

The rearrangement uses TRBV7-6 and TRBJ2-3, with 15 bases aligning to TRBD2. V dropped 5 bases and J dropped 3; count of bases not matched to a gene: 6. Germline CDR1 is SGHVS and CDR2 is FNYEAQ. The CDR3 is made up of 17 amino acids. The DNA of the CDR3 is TGTGCCAGCAGCCTCGGACTAGCGGGAGGGGGGACAGATACGCAGTATTTT. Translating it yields CASSLGLAGGGTDTQYF.

The CDR3 sequence: CASATGGVYEQYF. In DNA, the CDR3 is TGTGCCAGCGCGACAGGGGGCGTCTACGAGCAGTACTTC. The rearrangement joins TRBV27 to TRBJ2-7; 10 positions agree with TRBD1. The trim removed 8 bases at V and 3 bases at J, leaving 4 bases unmatched. CDR3 length: 13 residues. The V gene's germline CDR1 is MNHEY and CDR2 SMNVEV (reference sequence).

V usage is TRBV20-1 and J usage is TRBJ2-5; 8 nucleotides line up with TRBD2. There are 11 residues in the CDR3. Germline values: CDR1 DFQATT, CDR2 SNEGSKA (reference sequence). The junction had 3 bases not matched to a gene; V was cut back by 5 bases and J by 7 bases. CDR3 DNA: TGCAGTGCTCACCGGGGGGGGACCCAGTACTTC. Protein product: CSAHRGGTQYF.

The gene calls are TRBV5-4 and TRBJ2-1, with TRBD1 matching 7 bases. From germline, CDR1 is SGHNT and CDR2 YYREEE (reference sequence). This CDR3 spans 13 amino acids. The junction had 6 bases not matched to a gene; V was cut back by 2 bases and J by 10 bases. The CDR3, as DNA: TGTGCCAGCAGCTTAGACAGGGAATTGGAGCAGTTCTTC. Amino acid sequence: CASSLDRELEQFF.

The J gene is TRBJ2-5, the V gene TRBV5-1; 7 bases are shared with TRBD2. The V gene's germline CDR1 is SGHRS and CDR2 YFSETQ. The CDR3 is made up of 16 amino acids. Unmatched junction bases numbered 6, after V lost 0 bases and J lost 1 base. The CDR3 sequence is CASSLAGQRGQETQYF. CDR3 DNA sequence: TGCGCCAGCAGCTTGGCCGGTCAGCGGGGCCAAGAGACCCAGTACTTC.

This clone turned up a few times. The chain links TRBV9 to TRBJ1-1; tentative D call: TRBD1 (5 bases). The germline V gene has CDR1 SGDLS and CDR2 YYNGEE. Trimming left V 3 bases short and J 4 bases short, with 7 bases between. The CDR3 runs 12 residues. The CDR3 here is CASSGGGTEAFF. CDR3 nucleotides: TGTGCCAGCAGCGGCGGGGGCACTGAAGCTTTCTTT.

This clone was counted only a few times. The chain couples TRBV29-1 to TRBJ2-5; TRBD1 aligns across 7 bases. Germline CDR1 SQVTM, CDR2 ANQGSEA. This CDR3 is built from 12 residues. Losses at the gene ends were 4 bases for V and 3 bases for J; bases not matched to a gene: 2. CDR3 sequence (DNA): TGCAGCGTTGGTGACAGGGAAGAGACCCAGTACTTC. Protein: CSVGDREETQYF.

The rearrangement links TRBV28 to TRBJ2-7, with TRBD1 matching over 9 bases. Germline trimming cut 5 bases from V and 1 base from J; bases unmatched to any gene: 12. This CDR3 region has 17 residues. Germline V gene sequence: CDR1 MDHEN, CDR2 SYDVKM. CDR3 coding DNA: TGTGCCAGCAGTGACCTCATCGGGACAGGGAATTCCTACGAGCAGTACTTC. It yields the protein CASSDLIGTGNSYEQYF.

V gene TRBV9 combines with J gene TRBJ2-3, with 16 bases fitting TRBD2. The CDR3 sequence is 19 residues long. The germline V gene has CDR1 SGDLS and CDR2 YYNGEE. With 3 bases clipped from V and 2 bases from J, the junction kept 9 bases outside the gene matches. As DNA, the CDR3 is TGTGCCAGCAGCGCCAGCCGGGGACTAGCGGGAGGGCCCACAGATACGCAGTATTTT. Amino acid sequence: CASSASRGLAGGPTDTQYF.

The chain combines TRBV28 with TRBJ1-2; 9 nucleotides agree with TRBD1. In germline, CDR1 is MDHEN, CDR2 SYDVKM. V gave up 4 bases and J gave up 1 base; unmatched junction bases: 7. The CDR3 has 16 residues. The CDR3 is CASSSIWGQGNYGYTF. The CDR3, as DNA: TGTGCCAGCAGTTCTATTTGGGGACAGGGTAACTATGGCTACACCTTC.

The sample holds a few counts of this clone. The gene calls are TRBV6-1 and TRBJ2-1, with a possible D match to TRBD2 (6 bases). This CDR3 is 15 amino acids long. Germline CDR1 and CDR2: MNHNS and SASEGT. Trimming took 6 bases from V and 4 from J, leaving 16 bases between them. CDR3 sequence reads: CASSLESGSYNEQFF. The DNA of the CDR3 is TGTGCCAGCAGCCTCGAGAGCGGGTCATACAATGAGCAGTTCTTC.

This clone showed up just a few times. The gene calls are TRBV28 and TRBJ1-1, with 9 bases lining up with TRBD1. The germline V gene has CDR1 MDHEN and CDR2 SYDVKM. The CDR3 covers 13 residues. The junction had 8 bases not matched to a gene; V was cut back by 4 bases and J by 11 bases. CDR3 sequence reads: CASSSGTGIGAFF. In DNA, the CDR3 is TGTGCCAGCAGTTCCGGGACAGGGATCGGTGCTTTCTTT.

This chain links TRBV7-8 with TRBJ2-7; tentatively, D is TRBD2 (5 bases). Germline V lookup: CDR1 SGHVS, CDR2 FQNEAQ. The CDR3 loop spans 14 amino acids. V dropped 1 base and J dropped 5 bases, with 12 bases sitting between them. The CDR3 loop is CASSLVAGPHEQYF. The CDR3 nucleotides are TGTGCCAGCAGCTTAGTTGCGGGTCCTCACGAGCAGTACTTC.

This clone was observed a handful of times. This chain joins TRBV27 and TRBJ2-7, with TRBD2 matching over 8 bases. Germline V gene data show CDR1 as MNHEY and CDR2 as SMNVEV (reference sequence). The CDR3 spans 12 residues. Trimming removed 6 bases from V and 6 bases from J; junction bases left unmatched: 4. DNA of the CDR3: TGTGCCAGCAGCCTCGGGAGGGGCGAGCAGTACTTC. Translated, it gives CASSLGRGEQYF.

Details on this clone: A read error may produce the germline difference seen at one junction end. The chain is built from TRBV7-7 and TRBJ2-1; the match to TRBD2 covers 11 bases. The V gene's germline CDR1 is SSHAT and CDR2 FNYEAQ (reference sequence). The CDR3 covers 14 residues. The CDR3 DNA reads TGTGCTAGCAGCCCCGGGACTAGCGGTGGTGAGCAGTTCTTC. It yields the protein CASSPGTSGGEQFF.

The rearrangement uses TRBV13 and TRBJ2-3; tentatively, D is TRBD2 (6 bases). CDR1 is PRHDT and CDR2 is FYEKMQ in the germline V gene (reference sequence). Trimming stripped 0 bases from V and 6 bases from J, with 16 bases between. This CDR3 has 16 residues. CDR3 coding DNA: TGTGCCAGCAGCTTAGGGGGGAGGTCTAGGAGCGATACGCAGTATTTT. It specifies CASSLGGRSRSDTQYF.

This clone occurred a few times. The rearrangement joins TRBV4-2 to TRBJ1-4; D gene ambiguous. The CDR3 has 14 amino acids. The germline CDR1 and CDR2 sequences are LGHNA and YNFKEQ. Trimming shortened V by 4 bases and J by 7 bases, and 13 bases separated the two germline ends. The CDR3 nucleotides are TGTGCCAGCAGCCTCGAGAGGGCCTTTGAAAAACTGTTTTTT. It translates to CASSLERAFEKLFF.

The CDR3 region is CASTSPGTGGSQYF. The CDR3 bases are TGTGCCAGCACCTCCCCCGGGACGGGAGGGTCCCAGTACTTC. This chain connects TRBV28 to TRBJ2-5, with 8 bases identical to TRBD2. Germline V gives CDR1 MDHEN, CDR2 SYDVKM. The CDR3 sequence is 14 residues long. V shed 7 bases and J 9 bases; nucleotides not matched to a gene: 13.

Here the CDR3 reads CASSLGPVGGKLFF. CDR3 in DNA: TGTGCCAGCAGCTTAGGCCCGGTCGGCGGAAAGCTGTTTTTT. V gene TRBV7-9 combines with J gene TRBJ2-2; no clear D. Germline CDR1 is SEHNR and CDR2 is FQNEAQ (reference sequence). V was clipped by 1 base and J by 12 bases, with 15 bases between them. The CDR3 loop spans 14 amino acids.